This entry lists 6 T cell receptor beta chains sequenced from one sample in a study of radiotherapy plus CTLA-4 blockade in lung cancer. The data were produced by immunoSEQ multiplex PCR, yet TCRdb's version contains in-frame clones alone and is incomplete. This repertoire shows 34,000 or so clones, roughly three quarters found once; its top ten account for 13% to 15%. This specimen consisted of peripheral blood, obtained from a patient treated with radiotherapy plus ipilimumab. These receptor sequences come from a human donor with non-small cell lung cancer that progressed on radiotherapy plus ipilimumab.

This clone showed up just a few times. This chain links TRBV4-2 with TRBJ2-2, with D possibly matching TRBD2 (6 bases). Germline V gene sequence: CDR1 LGHNA, CDR2 YNFKEQ. The CDR3 contains 15 residues. V was cut by 0 bases and J by 7 bases, with 12 bases left in between. The CDR3 loop reads CASSQDMDGGGELFF. CDR3 nucleotides: TGTGCCAGCAGCCAAGACATGGACGGGGGCGGGGAGCTGTTTTTT.

This clone is a singleton in its sample. This chain uses TRBV7-3 with TRBJ2-2; D unresolved. The V gene lost 1 base and the J gene lost 2 bases, with 5 bases spanning the gap. The CDR3 loop spans 14 amino acids. Germline-derived CDR1 and CDR2 are SGHTA and FQGTGA. In nucleotides, the CDR3 is TGTGCCAGCAGCTTAAATACCAACACCGGGGAGCTGTTTTTT. Translation: CASSLNTNTGELFF.

The CDR3 nucleotides read TGTGCCAGCGGACGGACAGGGCTTAATGAAAAACTGTTTTTT. This encodes CASGRTGLNEKLFF. The V gene is TRBV5-8, the J gene TRBJ1-4, with TRBD1 identical over 8 bases. Germline-derived CDR1 and CDR2 are SGHTS and YDEGEE. The CDR3 length is 14 residues. Trimming at V came to 7 bases and at J to 4 bases, leaving 6 bases not matched to a gene.

The V call is TRBV9, the J call TRBJ2-5; 9 bases agree with TRBD2. The CDR3 contains 16 residues. CDR1 SGDLS and CDR2 YYNGEE come from the germline V gene. After removal of 0 bases from V and 5 bases from J, the junction contained 8 bases not matched to a gene. This CDR3 reads CASSVAGGGGKETQYF. In nucleotides, the CDR3 is TGTGCCAGCAGCGTAGCGGGCGGGGGGGGGAAGGAGACCCAGTACTTC.

The chain recombines TRBV23-1 with TRBJ1-1; D gene uncertain. TRBV23-1 is classed as an ORF, of uncertain function. This CDR3 has 12 residues. Trimming removed 0 bases at V and 11 bases at J, with 10 bases between. DNA of the CDR3: TGCGCCAGCAGTCAATCGGTCCTTGGGGCTTTCTTT. Translating it yields CASSQSVLGAFF.

This clone was picked up a small number of times. This sequence joins TRBV5-8 and TRBJ2-7; unclear D gene. V was shortened by 2 bases and J by 12 bases, with 12 bases between the two germline ends. CDR3 length: 11 residues. The V gene's germline CDR1 is SGHTS and CDR2 YDEGEE. The CDR3 loop is CASSLNRIPYF. The DNA of the CDR3 is TGTGCCAGCAGCTTAAACAGAATTCCGTACTTC.